These 29 T cell receptor beta chains came from one sample sequenced in a study of metastatic and nonmetastatic thyroid tumors. Patients had received no treatment of any kind before thyroid surgery. Using MiXCR, TCRdb reanalyzed the PCR reads. The table lists about 15,000 clones, around 23% of them singletons, with over 6% in the top ten. The material sequenced was tumor tissue. The receptors stem from a female donor with papillary thyroid cancer or a benign thyroid nodule (not recorded which). Some clones in this sample may be carry-over from other donors' samples.

This clone was picked up a small number of times. This chain uses TRBV6-2 or TRBV6-3 with TRBJ2-2, with 7 bases that match TRBD2. The CDR3 totals 15 residues. Germline loops: CDR1 MNHEY, CDR2 SVGEGT. J lost 3 bases, V lost 7 bases, and 8 bases had no gene match. CDR3 in amino acids: CASKGYRGDTGELFF. The CDR3 DNA follows: TGTGCCAGCAAAGGCTATCGGGGGGACACCGGGGAGCTGTTTTTT.

In regard to this clone: This sequence may be a read error, since a much larger clone differs from it by one base. This CDR3 is missing its conserved last phenylalanine or tryptophan, likely due to a read error. The genes are TRBV12-3 or TRBV12-4 and TRBJ2-4; D not certain. V was shortened by 6 bases and J by 0 bases, with 18 bases between the two germline ends. The CDR3 covers 17 residues. In DNA form, the CDR3 reads TGTGCCAGCAGCCCCGCTTTTGGGGTCCTAGCCAAAAACATTCAGTACCTC. It is translated as CASSPAFGVLAKNIQYL.

This clone occurred many times. V and J are TRBV27 and TRBJ2-4; D is perhaps TRBD2 (6 bases). Trimming pared 3 bases from V and 1 base from J, leaving 7 bases between. The CDR3 extends over 14 amino acids. The germline V gene encodes CDR1 MNHEY and CDR2 SMNVEV (reference sequence). CDR3 sequence: CASSFGGAKNIQYF. In nucleotides, the CDR3 is TGTGCCAGCAGTTTTGGGGGGGCCAAAAACATTCAGTACTTC.

The DNA of the CDR3 is TGTGCCAGCAGCCTTGGGCCAGGGTCCCCGGGGGTCGACGATACGCAGTATTTT. This codes for CASSLGPGSPGVDDTQYF. This chain links TRBV12-3 or TRBV12-4 with TRBJ2-3; the D gene is possibly TRBD2 (6 bases). The V and J ends lost 6 bases and 6 bases respectively, with 28 bases between them. The CDR3 has 18 amino acids.

The chain joins TRBV6-2 or TRBV6-3 to TRBJ2-5, with 7 bases fitting TRBD2. Germline-derived CDR1 and CDR2 are MNHEY and SVGEGT. CDR3 length: 13 residues. V lost 4 bases to trimming and J lost 3 bases; unmatched junction nucleotides: 2. Here the CDR3 reads CASSFREEETQYF. Written as DNA, the CDR3 is TGTGCCAGCAGTTTCCGGGAGGAAGAGACCCAGTACTTC.

This clone was seen at least ten times. V gene TRBV9 combines with J gene TRBJ1-3; D is undetermined. The CDR3 is made up of 13 amino acids. Trimming removed 4 bases at V and 3 bases at J, with 8 bases between. Germline V CDR1 and CDR2: SGDLS, YYNGEE. CDR3 bases: TGTGCCAGCAGCAGGGATATTGGAAACACCATATATTTT. This encodes CASSRDIGNTIYF.

Only a few counts were recorded for this clone. A much larger clone sits a single nucleotide away, making a read error possible. The chain is built from TRBV11-2 and TRBJ2-5, with D possibly being TRBD2 (6 bases). V lost 6 bases, J lost 4 bases, and 12 bases lay in between. The length of the CDR3 is 13 residues. CDR1 and CDR2 from the germline V gene are SGHAT and FQNNGV. The CDR3 is CASRTRVTETQYF. CDR3 DNA sequence: TGTGCCAGCAGGACTAGGGTTACAGAGACCCAGTACTTC.

There are a few counts of this clone. The chain combines TRBV6-1 with TRBJ1-5; 7 bases are shared with TRBD1. In germline, CDR1 is MNHNS, CDR2 SASEGT. V lost 1 base and J lost 3; bases outside the gene matches: 9. The CDR3 runs to 17 residues. The CDR3 reads CASSEGAGGYHNQPQHF. The CDR3 DNA reads as TGTGCCAGCAGTGAAGGGGCAGGGGGATACCACAATCAGCCCCAGCATTTT.

A word on this clone: A single base separates this from a much larger clone, so it may be a read error. The identical CDR3 is also encoded by other nucleotide sequences in the sample. J is TRBJ1-1 and V is TRBV7-3; no clear D gene. This CDR3 is built from 13 residues. Germline CDR1 is SGHTA and CDR2 is FQGTGA. CDR3 DNA: TGTGCCAGCAGCTTAAAGGCAGACACCGAAGCTTTCTTT. Protein: CASSLKADTEAFF. The whole variable domain, filled in from reference TRBV7-3 and TRBJ1-1, reads GAGVSQTPSNKVTEKGKYVELRCDPISGHTALYWYRQSLGQGPEFLIYFQGTGAADDSGLPNDRFFAVRPEGSVSTLKIQRTERGDSAVYLCASSLKADTEAFFGQGTRLTVV.

This chain uses TRBV3-1 with TRBJ2-7; 8 bases are shared with TRBD2. The CDR3 covers 16 residues. Unmatched junction bases numbered 11, after V lost 4 bases and J lost 3 bases. Per the germline V gene, CDR1 is LGHDT and CDR2 is YNNKEL (reference sequence). The CDR3 coding sequence is TGTGCCAGCAGCCCCAAAAGCGCCGGGACTAGCTACGAGCAGTACTTC. Residues: CASSPKSAGTSYEQYF.

This clone was seen once. V and J are TRBV20-1 and TRBJ2-5; TRBD2 agrees at 13 bases. The CDR3 length is 16 residues. Germline V gives CDR1 DFQATT, CDR2 SNEGSKA (reference sequence). The V gene end was trimmed by 3 bases and the J gene end by 5 bases; junction bases not matched to a gene: 9. CDR3 nucleotides: TGCAGTGCTAGCCCGACTAGCGGGAGGTCCCGTGAGACCCAGTACTTC. This sequence encodes CSASPTSGRSRETQYF.

This clone has only a few counts. A read error may account for a junction end that differs from germline. The gene calls are TRBV6-1 and TRBJ1-2; TRBD1 agrees at 7 bases. The CDR3 runs 14 residues. Germline-derived CDR1 and CDR2 are MNHNS and SASEGT. The CDR3 nucleotides are TGTGACAGCAGGGGGACCCCGACAATTCCTGGCTACACATTC. Protein: CDSRGTPTIPGYTF.

This clone was detected many times. A much larger clone is a single base away; this may be a read error. The chain employs TRBV3-1 and TRBJ2-7; 10 bases map to TRBD2. In germline, CDR1 is LGHDT, CDR2 YNNKEL (reference sequence). The CDR3 contains 14 residues. J gave up 0 bases and V 8 bases, and 4 bases lay outside the gene matches. In DNA form, the CDR3 reads TGTGCCAGCGGCCGGACTAGCGGCTCCTACGAGCAGTACTTC. This codes for CASGRTSGSYEQYF.

This clone was counted ten times or more. J is TRBJ2-5 and V is TRBV20-1, with a possible D match to TRBD1 (6 bases). The V gene lost 2 bases and the J gene lost 3 bases, with 13 bases spanning the gap. CDR3 length: 14 residues. Germline V gives CDR1 DFQATT, CDR2 SNEGSKA (reference sequence). DNA for the CDR3: TGCAGTGCTAGAAGGAGCGGACAGAAAGAGACCCAGTACTTC. Translated, it gives CSARRSGQKETQYF.

This clone has a count of ten or more. Given a much more abundant clone one base away, this may be a read error. This chain joins TRBV19 and TRBJ1-1; TRBD1 matches at 8 bases. The CDR3 covers 15 residues. The germline CDR1 and CDR2 sequences are LNHDA and SQIVND (reference sequence). The CDR3 spells CATRARTGRNTEALF. The CDR3 nucleotides are TGTGCCACCAGAGCGCGGACAGGGCGAAACACTGAAGCTCTCTTT.

In this sample, this clone turned up many times. This chain connects TRBV7-8 to TRBJ1-6; 9 positions match TRBD1. Trimming at V came to 1 base and at J to 7 bases, leaving 2 bases not matched to a gene. There are 15 residues in the CDR3. Germline CDR1 is SGHVS and CDR2 is FQNEAQ. The CDR3 bases are TGTGCCAGCAGCTTAGTAGGGACAGGGAATTCACCCCTCCACTTT. Translation: CASSLVGTGNSPLHF.

Worth noting for this clone: A much larger clone lies a single base off, so this may be a read error. V usage is TRBV29-1 and J usage is TRBJ2-7; D gene unclear. CDR3 size: 12 residues. The germline V gene encodes CDR1 SQVTM and CDR2 ANQGSEA. The CDR3 here is CSVEYSPYDQYF. The DNA for the CDR3 is TGCAGCGTTGAGTACAGTCCCTACGATCAGTACTTC.

The table lists this clone with many counts. V is TRBV29-1 and J is TRBJ2-7; D is uncertain. Germline CDR1 reads SQVTM; CDR2 reads ANQGSEA. V was clipped by 4 bases and J by 0 bases, with 13 bases between them. CDR3 length equals 14 residues. CDR3: CSVAIPGDSYEQYF. The CDR3, as DNA: TGCAGCGTTGCTATACCAGGAGACTCCTACGAGCAGTACTTC.

In the case of this clone: A much larger clone lies one base from this, so it may be a read error. Different DNA sequences within this sample yield the same CDR3. J is TRBJ2-4 and V is TRBV7-2, with D unresolved. Germline CDR1 is SGHTA and CDR2 is FQGNSA. The CDR3 extends over 14 amino acids. CDR3 in DNA: TGTGCCAGTAGCTCCGGGTCCTTCAAAAACATTCAGTACTTC. Translated: CASSSGSFKNIQYF.

This rearrangement joins TRBV2 to TRBJ1-1; TRBD1 might be the D (5 bases). The CDR3 has 14 amino acids. Germline CDR1 SNHLY, CDR2 FYNNEI. Trimming stripped 5 bases from V and 2 bases from J, with 12 bases between. The CDR3 loop reads CASSRQLRNTEAFF. In DNA, the CDR3 is TGTGCCAGCAGTAGACAGCTGCGAAACACTGAAGCTTTCTTT.

The chain joins TRBV5-1 to TRBJ2-7, with 14 bases lining up with TRBD2. This CDR3 comprises 16 residues. Losses at the gene ends were 3 bases for V and 7 bases for J; bases not matched to a gene: 9. Germline values: CDR1 SGHRS, CDR2 YFSETQ. This chain's CDR3 is CASSCEGLAGVREQYV. The CDR3 DNA reads as TGCGCCAGCAGCTGTGAGGGACTAGCGGGAGTGCGAGAGCAGTACGTC.

As regards this clone: The junction departs from germline at one end; a sequencing error may be responsible. The CDR3 here is CASSLAVLANTAELFF. In DNA, the CDR3 is TGTGCCAGCAGCTTAGCGGTGTTAGCAAACACCGCGGAGCTGTTTTTT. The chain is built from TRBV7-2 and TRBJ2-2, with D unresolved. This CDR3 contains 16 residues. CDR1 SGHTA and CDR2 FQGNSA come from the germline V gene.

In its sample, this clone is medium-sized. This chain uses TRBV20-1 with TRBJ2-1; 13 bases fit TRBD2. This CDR3 is built from 18 residues. The V segment lost 3 bases and the J segment 8 bases; nucleotides outside the gene matches: 16. Germline V gives CDR1 DFQATT, CDR2 SNEGSKA (reference sequence). Here the CDR3 reads CSASGAVVGLAGRDEQFF. The DNA of the CDR3 is TGCAGTGCTAGTGGGGCGGTCGTGGGACTAGCGGGGAGGGATGAGCAGTTCTTC.

This clone was recorded many times. The chain is built from TRBV13 and TRBJ2-7, with 9 bases identical to TRBD1. The ends lost 2 bases at V and 5 bases at J; junction bases unmatched: 7. The CDR3 is 15 residues long. Germline V lookup: CDR1 PRHDT, CDR2 FYEKMQ (reference sequence). The CDR3 bases are TGTGCCAGCAGCTTATATGGGGACAGGGAGGACGAGCAGTACTTC. It specifies CASSLYGDREDEQYF. The full variable domain, in which reference TRBV13 and TRBJ2-7 provide the parts outside the CDR3, is AAGVIQSPRHLIKEKRETATLKCYPIPRHDTVYWYQQGPGQDPQFLISFYEKMQSDKGSIPDRFSAQQFSDYHSELNMSSLELGDSALYFCASSLYGDREDEQYFGPGTRLTVT.

This clone was seen only once. A clone one base away is much larger, so this may be a read error. The chain employs TRBV20-1 and TRBJ2-7; tentatively, D is TRBD2 (8 bases). This CDR3 has 15 amino acids. Germline V gene lookup returns CDR1 DFQATT and CDR2 SNEGSKA (reference sequence). CDR3 bases: TGCGGTGCTCCGAACCGGGGCAGGGGGACTAGAGAGCAGTACTTC. Its protein product is CGAPNRGRGTREQYF.

As for this clone: It may be a read error: a sequence one base away is much more abundant. This sequence joins TRBV18 and TRBJ2-5, with 8 bases fitting TRBD2. This CDR3 region has 14 residues. CDR1 is KGHSH and CDR2 is LQKENI in the germline V gene. The trim removed 6 bases at V and 8 bases at J, leaving 11 bases unmatched. CDR3 loop: CASSPGGGRDTQYF. The CDR3 DNA follows: TGTGCCAGCTCGCCCGGCGGGGGGCGAGATACCCAGTACTTC.

The rearrangement joins TRBV20-1 to TRBJ2-5; 12 positions agree with TRBD2. After removal of 1 base from V and 9 bases from J, the junction contained 15 bases not matched to a gene. Germline loops: CDR1 DFQATT, CDR2 SNEGSKA (reference sequence). The CDR3 sequence is 17 residues long. The CDR3 spells CSARGLAGDGLYGAQYF. CDR3 sequence (DNA): TGCAGTGCTAGAGGACTAGCGGGAGACGGGCTCTACGGGGCCCAGTACTTC.

By proportion, this clone is medium-sized (0.01 to 0.1%). The rearrangement joins TRBV2 to TRBJ1-1, with 8 bases identical to TRBD1. The CDR3 sequence is 14 residues long. V gave up 7 bases and J gave up 6 bases; unmatched junction bases: 10. Germline V lookup: CDR1 SNHLY, CDR2 FYNNEI. DNA of the CDR3: TGTGCCAGCACCCCCCCAGGGGGCGCGTCTGAAGCTTTCTTT. Residues: CASTPPGGASEAFF.

This clone was observed at least ten times. V usage is TRBV7-9 and J usage is TRBJ1-6, with D possibly matching TRBD1 (5 bases). The germline V and J ends were trimmed by 5 bases and 10 bases, with 18 bases remaining between them. The CDR3 is 15 residues long. The germline V gene encodes CDR1 SEHNR and CDR2 FQNEAQ (reference sequence). CDR3 sequence (DNA): TGTGCCAGCAGCCGGACGGATTTAAGACAGTCACCCCTCCACTTT. Translating gives CASSRTDLRQSPLHF.